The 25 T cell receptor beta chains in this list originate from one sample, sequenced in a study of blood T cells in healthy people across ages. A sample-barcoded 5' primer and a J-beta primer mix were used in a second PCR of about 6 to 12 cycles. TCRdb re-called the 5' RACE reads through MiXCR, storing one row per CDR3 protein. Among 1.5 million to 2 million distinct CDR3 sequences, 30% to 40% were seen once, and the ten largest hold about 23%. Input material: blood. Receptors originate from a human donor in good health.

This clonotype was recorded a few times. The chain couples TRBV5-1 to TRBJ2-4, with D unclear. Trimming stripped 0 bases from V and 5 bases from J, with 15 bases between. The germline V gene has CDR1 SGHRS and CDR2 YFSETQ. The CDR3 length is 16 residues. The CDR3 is CASSLAPDAIENIQYF. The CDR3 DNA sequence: TGCGCCAGCAGCTTGGCGCCCGACGCAATTGAAAACATTCAGTACTTC.

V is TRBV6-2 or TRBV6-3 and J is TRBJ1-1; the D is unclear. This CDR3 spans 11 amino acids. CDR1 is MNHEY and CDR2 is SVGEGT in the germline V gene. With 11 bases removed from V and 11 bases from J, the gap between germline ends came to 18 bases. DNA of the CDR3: TGTGCCGGAAGAGGACCCGCCGGGGCTTTCTTT. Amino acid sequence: CAGRGPAGAFF.

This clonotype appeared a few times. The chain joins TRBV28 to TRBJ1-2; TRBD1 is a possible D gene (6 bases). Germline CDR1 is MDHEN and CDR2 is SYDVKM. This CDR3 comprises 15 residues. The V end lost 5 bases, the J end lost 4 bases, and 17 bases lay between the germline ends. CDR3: CASSPPGASGYGYTF. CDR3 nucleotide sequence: TGTGCCAGCAGTCCCCCAGGGGCCTCAGGCTATGGCTACACCTTC.

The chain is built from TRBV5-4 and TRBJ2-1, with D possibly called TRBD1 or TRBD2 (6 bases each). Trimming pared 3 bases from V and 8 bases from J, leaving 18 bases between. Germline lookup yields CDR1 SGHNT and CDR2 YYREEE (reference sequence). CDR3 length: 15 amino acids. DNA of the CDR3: TGTGCCAGCAGCTCCGAGGGGGGTTTTTGGGATGAGCAGTTCTTC. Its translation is CASSSEGGFWDEQFF.

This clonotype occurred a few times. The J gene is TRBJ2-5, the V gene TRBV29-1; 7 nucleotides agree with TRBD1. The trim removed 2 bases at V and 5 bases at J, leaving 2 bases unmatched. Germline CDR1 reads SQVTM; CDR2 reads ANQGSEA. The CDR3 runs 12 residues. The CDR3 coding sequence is TGCAGCGTTGAAATAGGGGGCGAGACCCAGTACTTC. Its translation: CSVEIGGETQYF.

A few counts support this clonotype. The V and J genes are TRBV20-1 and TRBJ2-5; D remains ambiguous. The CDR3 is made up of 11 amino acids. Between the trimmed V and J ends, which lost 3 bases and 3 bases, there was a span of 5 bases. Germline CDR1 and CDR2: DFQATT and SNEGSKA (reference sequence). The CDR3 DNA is TGCAGTGCTAGTAGGGAAGAGACCCAGTACTTC. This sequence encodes CSASREETQYF.

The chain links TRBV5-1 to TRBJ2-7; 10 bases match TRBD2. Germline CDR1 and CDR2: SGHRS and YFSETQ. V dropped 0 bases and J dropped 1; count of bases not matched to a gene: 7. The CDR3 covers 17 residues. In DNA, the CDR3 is TGCGCCAGCAGCTTGGAGGCTAGCGGGGGTCTTTCCTACGAGCAGTACTTC. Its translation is CASSLEASGGLSYEQYF.

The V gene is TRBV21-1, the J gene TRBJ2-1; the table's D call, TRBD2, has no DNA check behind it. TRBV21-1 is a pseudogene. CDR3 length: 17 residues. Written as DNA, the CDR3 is TGTGCCAGCCCGCATCTAGCGGGGAGCCACTCCTACAATGAGCAGTTCTTC. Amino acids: CASPHLAGSHSYNEQFF.

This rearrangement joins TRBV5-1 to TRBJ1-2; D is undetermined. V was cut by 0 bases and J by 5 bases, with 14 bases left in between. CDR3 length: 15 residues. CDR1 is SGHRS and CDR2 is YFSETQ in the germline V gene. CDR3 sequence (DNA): TGCGCCAGCAGCTTGGAGGGTGGCCCCCCATATGGCTACACCTTC. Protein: CASSLEGGPPYGYTF.

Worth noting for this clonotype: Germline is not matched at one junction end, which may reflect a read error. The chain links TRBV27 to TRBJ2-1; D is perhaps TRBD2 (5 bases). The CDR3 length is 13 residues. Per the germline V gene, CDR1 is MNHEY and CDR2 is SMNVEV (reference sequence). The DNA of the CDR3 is TGTGTCAGCGGTCCGCGTTACCACAATGAGCAGTTCTTC. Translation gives CVSGPRYHNEQFF.

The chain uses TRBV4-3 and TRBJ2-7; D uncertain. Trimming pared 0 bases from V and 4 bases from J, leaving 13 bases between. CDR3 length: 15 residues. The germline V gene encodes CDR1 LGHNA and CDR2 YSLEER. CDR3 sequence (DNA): TGCGCCAGCAGCCAAGATTTGGTGATTGGATACGAGCAGTACTTC. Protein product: CASSQDLVIGYEQYF.

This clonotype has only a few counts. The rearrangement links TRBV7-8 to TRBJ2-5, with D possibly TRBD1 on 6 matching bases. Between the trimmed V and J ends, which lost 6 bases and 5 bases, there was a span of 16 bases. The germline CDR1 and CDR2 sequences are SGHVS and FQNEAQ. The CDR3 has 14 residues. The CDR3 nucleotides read TGTGCCAGCAGTTTTGTCTGGGGGCAGGAGACCCAGTACTTC. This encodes CASSFVWGQETQYF.

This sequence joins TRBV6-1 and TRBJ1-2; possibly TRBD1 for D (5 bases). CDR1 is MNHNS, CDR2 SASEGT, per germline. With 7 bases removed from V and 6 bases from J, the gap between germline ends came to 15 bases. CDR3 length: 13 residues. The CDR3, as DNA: TGTGCCAGCAAGGAGAGGGGCATTGATGGCTACACCTTC. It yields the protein CASKERGIDGYTF.

CDR3 sequence (DNA): TGTGCCAGCAGCTCAGGGGAGTGGGCCGGGGAGCTGTTTTTT. Encoded protein: CASSSGEWAGELFF. The rearrangement uses TRBV12-3 or TRBV12-4 and TRBJ2-2; a possible D gene is TRBD1 (6 bases). The V end lost 6 bases, the J end lost 6 bases, and 14 bases lay between the germline ends. The CDR3 runs 14 residues.

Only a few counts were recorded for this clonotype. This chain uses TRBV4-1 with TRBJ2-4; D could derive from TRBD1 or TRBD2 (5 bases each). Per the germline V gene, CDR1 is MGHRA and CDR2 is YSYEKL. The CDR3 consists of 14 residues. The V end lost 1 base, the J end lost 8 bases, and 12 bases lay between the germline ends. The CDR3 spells CASSQVTMGDIQYF. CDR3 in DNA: TGCGCCAGCAGCCAAGTAACCATGGGGGACATTCAGTACTTC.

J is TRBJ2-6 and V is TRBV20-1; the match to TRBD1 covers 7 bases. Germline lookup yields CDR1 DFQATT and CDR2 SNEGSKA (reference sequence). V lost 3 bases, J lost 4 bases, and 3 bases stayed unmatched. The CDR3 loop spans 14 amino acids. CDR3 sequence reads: CSASGTAGANVLTF. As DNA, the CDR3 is TGCAGTGCTAGTGGGACAGCCGGGGCCAACGTCCTGACTTTC.

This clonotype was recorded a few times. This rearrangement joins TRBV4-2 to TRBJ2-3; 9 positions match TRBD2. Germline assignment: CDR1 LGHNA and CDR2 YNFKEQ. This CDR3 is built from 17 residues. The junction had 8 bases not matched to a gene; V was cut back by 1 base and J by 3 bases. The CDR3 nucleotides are TGTGCCAGCAGCCAAGGTGGTAGCGGGGGTTATACAGATACGCAGTATTTT. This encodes CASSQGGSGGYTDTQYF.

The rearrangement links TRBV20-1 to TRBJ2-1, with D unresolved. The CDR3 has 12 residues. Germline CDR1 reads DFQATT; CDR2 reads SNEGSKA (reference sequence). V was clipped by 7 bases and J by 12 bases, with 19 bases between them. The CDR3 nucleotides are TGCAGTGTCACTGGAGCCCAGATAGGGCAGTTCTTC. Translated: CSVTGAQIGQFF.

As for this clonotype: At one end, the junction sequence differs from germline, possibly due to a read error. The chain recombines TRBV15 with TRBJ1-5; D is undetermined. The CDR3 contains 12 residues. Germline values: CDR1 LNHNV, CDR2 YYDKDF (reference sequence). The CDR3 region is CATGRTNQPQHF. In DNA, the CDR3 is TGCGCCACCGGACGGACTAATCAGCCCCAGCATTTT.

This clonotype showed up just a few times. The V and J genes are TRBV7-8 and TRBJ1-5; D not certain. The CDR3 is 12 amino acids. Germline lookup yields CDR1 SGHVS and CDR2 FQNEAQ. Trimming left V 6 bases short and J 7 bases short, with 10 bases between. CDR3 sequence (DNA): TGTGCCAGCAGTTACCTATCACAGCCCCAGCATTTT. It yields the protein CASSYLSQPQHF. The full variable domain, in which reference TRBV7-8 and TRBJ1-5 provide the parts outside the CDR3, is GAGVSQSPRYKVAKRGQDVALRCDPISGHVSLFWYQQALGQGPEFLTYFQNEAQLDKSGLPSDRFFAERPEGSVSTLKIQRTQQEDSAVYLCASSYLSQPQHFGDGTRLSIL.

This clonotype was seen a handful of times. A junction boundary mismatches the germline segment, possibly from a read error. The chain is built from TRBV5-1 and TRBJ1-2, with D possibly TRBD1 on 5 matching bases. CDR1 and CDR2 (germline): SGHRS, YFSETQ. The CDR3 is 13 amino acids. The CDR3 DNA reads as TGTGCCAGCAGCTTAGCTGGGGCTGGTGGCTACACCTTC. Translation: CASSLAGAGGYTF. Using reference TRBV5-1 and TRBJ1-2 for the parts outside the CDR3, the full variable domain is KAGVTQTPRYLIKTRGQQVTLSCSPISGHRSVSWYQQTPGQGLQFLFEYFSETQRNKGNFPGRFSGRQFSNSRSEMNVSTLELGDSALYLCASSLAGAGGYTFGSGTRLTVV.

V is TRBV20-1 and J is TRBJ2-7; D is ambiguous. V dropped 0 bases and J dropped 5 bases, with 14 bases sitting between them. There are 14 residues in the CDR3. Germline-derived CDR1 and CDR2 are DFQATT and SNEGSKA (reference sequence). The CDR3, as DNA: TGCAGTGCTAGAGATGTGAACAAGCCTAACGAGCAGTACTTC. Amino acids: CSARDVNKPNEQYF.

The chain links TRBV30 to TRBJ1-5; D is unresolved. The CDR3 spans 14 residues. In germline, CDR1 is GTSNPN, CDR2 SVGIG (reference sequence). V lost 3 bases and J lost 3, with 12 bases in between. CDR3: CAWRATEINQPQHF. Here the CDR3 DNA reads TGTGCCTGGAGGGCGACGGAAATCAATCAGCCCCAGCATTTT.

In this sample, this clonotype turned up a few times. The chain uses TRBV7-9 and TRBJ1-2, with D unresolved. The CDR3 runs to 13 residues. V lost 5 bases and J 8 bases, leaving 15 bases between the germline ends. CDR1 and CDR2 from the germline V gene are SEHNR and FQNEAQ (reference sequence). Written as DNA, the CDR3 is TGTGCCAGCAGCCCTCAAGAGGCCTACGGCTACACCTTC. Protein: CASSPQEAYGYTF.

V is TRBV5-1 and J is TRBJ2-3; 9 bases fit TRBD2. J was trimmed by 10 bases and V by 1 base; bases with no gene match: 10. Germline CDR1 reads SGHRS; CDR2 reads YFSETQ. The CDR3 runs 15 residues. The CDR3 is CASSLSGGSLLAQYF. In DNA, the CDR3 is TGCGCCAGCAGCTTGAGCGGGGGGAGTCTTTTGGCGCAGTATTTT.